This T cell receptor (beta chain) was retrieved from a study of identical twins. TCRdb redid the calling of the 5' RACE reads with MiXCR, one entry per CDR3 protein. In the table there are about 890,000 distinct CDR3 sequences, about 12% of which are singletons. The germline gives CDR1 DFQATT, CDR2 SNEGSKA (reference sequence). The CDR3 runs to 16 residues. V was cut by 0 bases and J by 0 bases, with 11 bases left in between. These data were also filed under a second study, of yellow fever vaccine responses in identical twins.

The sample was PBMCs. The rearrangement uses TRBV20-1 and TRBJ1-4; a possible D gene is TRBD1 (6 bases). The source is a woman younger than 30 in good health. The CDR3 DNA sequence: TGCAGTGCTAGAGAACGGGACACCCCAACTAATGAAAAACTGTTTTTT. Encoded protein: CSARERDTPTNEKLFF.